A selection of T cell receptor beta chains follows, all from one sample in a study of neurological immune-mediated disorders. TCRdb recomputed calls from the 5' RACE reads with MiXCR, one row per CDR3 protein. The sample yields approximately 86,000 distinct CDR3 sequences, just over 2.5% seen once. Sequences were obtained from PBMCs. The receptors shown here come from a woman aged 30 to 39 with multiple sclerosis. Both conserved end residues are part of each CDR3. The order of the fields is clone size, J gene, V gene, D gene, CDR3 DNA, CDR3 protein. A D gene is named only where the DNA matches it firmly. A clone size is listed for some rows: how often the clone was seen (once, few, many), or a class if it is expanded.

>many|TRBJ1-1|TRBV21-1|NA
TGTGCCAGCAGCCTGTCACGACAGGGCACTGAAGCTTTCTTT
CASSLSRQGTEAFF
>NA|TRBJ1-6|TRBV18|NA
TGTGCCAGCTCACCACCGGGGGGCGGTGGTTCACCCCTCCACTTT
CASSPPGGGGSPLHF
>many|TRBJ2-1|TRBV10-3|TRBD2
TGTGCCATCAGTGGGACTAGCGCGAACAATGAGCAGTTCTTC
CAISGTSANNEQFF
>many|TRBJ2-2|TRBV10-2|NA
TGCGCCAGCAGTGAGTCGATTGGGGTCACCGGGGAGCTGTTTTTT
CASSESIGVTGELFF
>many|TRBJ2-1|TRBV24-1|TRBD2
TGTGCCACCAGTGCGGGAGGACGGGATGAGCAGTTCTTC
CATSAGGRDEQFF
>many|TRBJ1-5|TRBV20-1|NA
TGCAGTGCTAGAGGGGGCGTAGATCAGCCCCAGCATTTT
CSARGGVDQPQHF
>many|TRBJ2-3|TRBV20-1|NA
TGCAGTGCTAGAGGCCGGTCGCGGGGAGCGAGAGATACGCAGTATTTT
CSARGRSRGARDTQYF
>many|TRBJ2-1|TRBV29-1|NA
TGCAGCGTTGTTGGCGGATTTTCTTTCGATGAGCAGTTCTTC
CSVVGGFSFDEQFF
>many|TRBJ2-1|TRBV2|TRBD2
TGTGCCAGCAGTGAATGGCGGGAGTCCTACAATGAGCAGTTCTTC
CASSEWRESYNEQFF
>many|TRBJ2-1|TRBV6-5|TRBD1
TGTGCCAGCAGTTACGCAACAGGGGGGTACAATGAGCAGTTCTTC
CASSYATGGYNEQFF
>many|TRBJ1-1|TRBV7-9|NA
TGTGCCAGCAGCTTATTCTCTACGGGCACTGAAGCTTTCTTT
CASSLFSTGTEAFF
>few|TRBJ2-2|TRBV3-1|NA
TGTGCCAGCAGCCGGAGACTCCCCGCCCGGGAGCTGTTTTTT
CASSRRLPARELFF
>many|TRBJ1-2|TRBV20-1|NA
TGCAGTGCCATGAGGGGCTGGGCCTTTCGCGGCTACACCTTC
CSAMRGWAFRGYTF
>many|TRBJ2-3|TRBV4-3|NA
TGCGCCAGCAGCCAAGACCTGAGCACAGATACGCAGTATTTT
CASSQDLSTDTQYF
>many|TRBJ2-2|TRBV7-9|NA
TGTGCCAGCAGCTTCATCACCGGGGAGCTGTTTTTT
CASSFITGELFF
>many|TRBJ2-7|TRBV15|NA
TGTGCCACCAGCAGAGATGAATTTGGCGAGAGCTACGAGCAGTACTTC
CATSRDEFGESYEQYF
>many|TRBJ2-1|TRBV7-2|TRBD2
TGTGCCAGCAGCGGACTAGGTAGCGGGAGGAGAAATGAGCAGTTCTTC
CASSGLGSGRRNEQFF
>many|TRBJ1-1|TRBV20-1|NA
TGCAGTGCTCCCGCATCAATACAGAACACTGAAGCTTTCTTT
CSAPASIQNTEAFF